This T cell receptor beta chain originates from a study of T cells in Graves' hyperthyroidism and ophthalmopathy. The wider study: Blood from the periphery was taken at initial diagnosis, before any treatment.

TCR beta CDR3 regions were amplified from RNA transcripts. A first-round RT-PCR of the TCR CDR3 used the HTBI primer set. Via MiXCR, TCRdb re-called the multiplex PCR reads, giving one row per CDR3 protein. The sample has fewer than 500,000 distinct CDR3 sequences; 13% are singletons. The CDR3 contains 14 residues. In germline, CDR1 is MDHEN, CDR2 SYDVKM. Trimming stripped 4 bases from V and 6 bases from J, with 14 bases between. This clonotype was recorded many times. Material: blood. This chain joins TRBV28 and TRBJ2-3; tentative D call: TRBD2 (6 bases). This TCR was recovered from a man younger than 40 with Graves' hyperthyroidism that later progressed to Graves' ophthalmopathy. This chain's CDR3 is CASSSGGARDTQYF. In nucleotides, the CDR3 is TGTGCCAGCAGTTCAGGCGGGGCCCGGGATACGCAGTATTTT.